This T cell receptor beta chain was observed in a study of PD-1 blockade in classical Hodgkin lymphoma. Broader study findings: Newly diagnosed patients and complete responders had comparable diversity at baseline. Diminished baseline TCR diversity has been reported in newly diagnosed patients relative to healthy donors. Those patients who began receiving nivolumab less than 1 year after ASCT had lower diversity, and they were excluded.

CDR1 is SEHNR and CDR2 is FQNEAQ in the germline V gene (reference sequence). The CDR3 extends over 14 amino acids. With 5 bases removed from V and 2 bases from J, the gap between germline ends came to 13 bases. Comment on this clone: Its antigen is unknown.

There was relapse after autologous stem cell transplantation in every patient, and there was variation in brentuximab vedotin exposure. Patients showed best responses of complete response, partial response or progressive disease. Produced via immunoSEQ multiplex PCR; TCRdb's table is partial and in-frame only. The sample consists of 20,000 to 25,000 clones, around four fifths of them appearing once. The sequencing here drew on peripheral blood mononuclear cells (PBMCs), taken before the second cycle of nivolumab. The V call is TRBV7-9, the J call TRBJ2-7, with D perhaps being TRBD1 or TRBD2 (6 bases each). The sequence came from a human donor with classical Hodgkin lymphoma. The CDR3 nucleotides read TGTGCCAGCAGCCGTGGGGGGCCAGCCTACGAGCAGTACTTC. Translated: CASSRGGPAYEQYF.